Below, 9 T cell receptor beta chains from the same sample are listed, as sequenced in a study of cytomegalovirus exposure and HLA in healthy donors. PCR involved 60 Vbeta and 13 Jbeta primers. The repertoire was sequenced with immunoSEQ multiplex PCR; TCRdb's copy has only in-frame clones and lacks some. Of 94,000 or so clones listed, around 70% are singletons. The specimen sequenced was PBMCs. These TCRs come from a man aged 60 to 69 in good health and CMV-seronegative.

This clone was seen only a few times. The gene calls are TRBV5-1 and TRBJ2-5, with 8 bases lining up with TRBD1. J was trimmed by 5 bases and V by 3 bases; bases with no gene match: 3. CDR1 and CDR2 (germline): SGHRS, YFSETQ. The CDR3 totals 13 residues. CDR3 region: CASSSDRDETQYF. The CDR3 DNA sequence: TGCGCCAGCAGCTCGGACAGGGATGAGACCCAGTACTTC.

The chain joins TRBV6-1 to TRBJ2-3, with 7 positions matching TRBD2. Germline CDR1 is MNHNS and CDR2 is SASEGT. The V gene end was trimmed by 4 bases and the J gene end by 4 bases; junction bases not matched to a gene: 2. This CDR3 contains 13 residues. CDR3 amino acids: CASSGTSPDTQYF. CDR3 sequence (DNA): TGTGCCAGCAGTGGGACTAGTCCAGATACGCAGTATTTT.

The chain couples TRBV11-2 to TRBJ2-7; no clear D gene. The CDR3 is 12 residues long. V was clipped by 2 bases and J by 3 bases, with 5 bases between them. CDR1 SGHAT and CDR2 FQNNGV come from the germline V gene. The CDR3 spells CASSLQFYEQYF. DNA of the CDR3: TGTGCCAGCAGCTTACAGTTCTACGAGCAGTACTTC. Using reference TRBV11-2 and TRBJ2-7 for the parts outside the CDR3, the full variable domain is EAGVAQSPRYKIIEKRQSVAFWCNPISGHATLYWYQQILGQGPKLLIQFQNNGVVDDSQLPKDRFSAERLKGVDSTLKIQPAKLEDSAVYLCASSLQFYEQYFGPGTRLTVT.

This clone has just one count. The V and J genes are TRBV7-2 and TRBJ2-1, with D hard to call. The CDR3 extends over 12 amino acids. Per the germline V gene, CDR1 is SGHTA and CDR2 is FQGNSA. The V and J ends lost 5 bases and 6 bases respectively, with 8 bases between them. The CDR3 region is CASSKASNEQFF. In DNA form, the CDR3 reads TGTGCCAGCAGCAAGGCTAGCAATGAGCAGTTCTTC.

A few counts support this clone. The chain carries TRBV6-5 and TRBJ2-5, with 7 bases aligning to TRBD2. The CDR3 runs to 15 residues. The J segment lost 5 bases and the V segment lost 10 bases, leaving 16 bases of the junction unmatched. Germline assignment: CDR1 MNHEY and CDR2 SVGAGI. CDR3: CATFPHPGEGETQYF. In DNA form, the CDR3 reads TGTGCCACCTTTCCCCACCCGGGGGAGGGGGAGACCCAGTACTTC.

This clone was seen a handful of times. This chain joins TRBV9 and TRBJ1-1, with D possibly being TRBD1 (5 bases). Germline-derived CDR1 and CDR2 are SGDLS and YYNGEE. Trimming removed 2 bases at V and 0 bases at J, with 11 bases between. This CDR3 contains 15 residues. The CDR3 loop reads CASSVYGGMNTEAFF. The CDR3 DNA is TGTGCCAGCAGCGTCTATGGGGGGATGAACACTGAAGCTTTCTTT.

The CDR3 nucleotides are TGTGCCAGTAGTATATCAGCGGGAGGGCCTTACAATGAGCAGTTCTTC. Its translation is CASSISAGGPYNEQFF. This chain joins TRBV19 and TRBJ2-1; TRBD2 agrees at 10 bases. Germline assignment: CDR1 LNHDA and CDR2 SQIVND (reference sequence). The V and J ends lost 2 bases and 4 bases, in that order; junction bases with no gene match: 5. CDR3 length equals 16 residues.

The table lists this clone with a few counts. The chain links TRBV11-2 to TRBJ1-1; D not resolved. Germline CDR1 SGHAT, CDR2 FQNNGV. The length of the CDR3 is 15 residues. V gave up 5 bases and J gave up 1 base, with 14 bases separating them. The CDR3 DNA is TGTGCCAGCAGCCTTTTATGGGGAGAGAACACTGAAGCTTTCTTT. Amino acids: CASSLLWGENTEAFF.

V is TRBV7-2 and J is TRBJ1-1, with a tentative D call TRBD1 (6 bases). The CDR3 runs to 13 residues. CDR1 SGHTA and CDR2 FQGNSA come from the germline V gene. Between the trimmed V and J ends, which lost 5 bases and 8 bases, there was a span of 15 bases. The CDR3 DNA reads as TGTGCCAGCAGCCGGGGACAAGAAGAAGAAGCTTTCTTT. Amino acids: CASSRGQEEEAFF.